These 5 T cell receptor beta chains share one sample of origin, sequenced in a study of beta chain features in type 1 diabetes. TCRB transcripts that were expressed got sequenced, as all of the isolated RNA had been reverse transcribed. This table comes from immunoSEQ multiplex PCR, and its TCRdb copy is limited to in-frame clones, with some not included. The sample consists of 400,000 to 450,000 clones, approximately 15% of them appearing once. The sequenced material came from naive CD4+ T cells from blood. These receptors all stem from a young man in good health.

This clone showed up just a few times. The rearrangement uses TRBV25-1 and TRBJ2-3; D is possibly TRBD1 (6 bases). Germline V gene lookup returns CDR1 MGHDK and CDR2 SYGVNS. This CDR3 is built from 15 residues. The germline V and J ends were trimmed by 2 bases and 3 bases, with 12 bases remaining between them. The CDR3, as DNA: TGTGCCAGCAGTGAAGCACAGGGCTGGACAGATACGCAGTATTTT. This translates into CASSEAQGWTDTQYF.

The chain uses TRBV2 and TRBJ2-1; D gene unclear. There are 13 residues in the CDR3. V lost 6 bases and J 3 bases, leaving 9 bases between the germline ends. Germline V gene lookup returns CDR1 SNHLY and CDR2 FYNNEI. The CDR3 sequence: CASSILLYNEQFF. CDR3 in DNA: TGTGCCAGCAGCATTCTACTCTACAATGAGCAGTTCTTC.

This clone was found a few times. Here the CDR3 reads CASSPFKVGHDGANVLTF. The DNA for the CDR3 is TGTGCCAGCAGCCCCTTCAAGGTAGGGCACGATGGGGCCAACGTCCTGACTTTC. The genes are TRBV5-4 and TRBJ2-6; D is unclear. CDR3 length equals 18 residues. The V gene lost 4 bases and the J gene lost 3 bases, with 20 bases spanning the gap. Germline-derived CDR1 and CDR2 are SGHNT and YYREEE (reference sequence).

The chain carries TRBV29-1 and TRBJ1-3; D not certain. The V end was cut by 6 bases, the J end by 0 bases, with 6 bases between. Germline assignment: CDR1 SQVTM and CDR2 ANQGSEA. The CDR3 runs 12 residues. DNA of the CDR3: TGCAGCGTAGGGTACTCTGGAAACACCATATATTTT. It specifies CSVGYSGNTIYF.

The J gene is TRBJ2-7, the V gene TRBV5-1; D is undetermined. Germline V CDR1 and CDR2: SGHRS, YFSETQ. Trimming removed 6 bases at V and 0 bases at J, with 16 bases between. This CDR3 comprises 15 residues. CDR3 in amino acids: CASTEDPRSSYEQYF. Written as DNA, the CDR3 is TGCGCCAGCACCGAAGACCCGAGAAGCTCCTACGAGCAGTACTTC.